These 22 T cell receptor beta chains came from one sample sequenced in a study of radiotherapy plus CTLA-4 blockade in lung cancer. Using immunoSEQ multiplex PCR, the repertoire was profiled, and TCRdb retains in-frame clones only, with some absent. This table holds some 94,000 clones, roughly 80% found once. The sample was peripheral blood, taken from a patient treated with radiotherapy plus ipilimumab. The source is a human donor with non-small cell lung cancer that progressed on radiotherapy plus ipilimumab.

V gene TRBV10-2 combines with J gene TRBJ2-1; 12 bases align to TRBD2. CDR3 size: 18 residues. The J segment lost 0 bases and the V segment lost 8 bases, leaving 11 bases of the junction unmatched. Germline CDR1 is WSHSY and CDR2 is SAAADI. CDR3 DNA: TGCGCCAGCGACCTTTTGACTAGCGGGAGTTGCTCCTACAATGAGCAGTTCTTC. This encodes CASDLLTSGSCSYNEQFF.

The chain is built from TRBV5-1 and TRBJ2-3; D is unclear. Trimming stripped 1 base from V and 2 bases from J, with 5 bases between. In germline, CDR1 is SGHRS, CDR2 YFSETQ. The CDR3 has 13 amino acids. This chain's CDR3 is CASSLRITDTQYF. The DNA of the CDR3 is TGCGCCAGCAGCTTGCGGATCACAGATACGCAGTATTTT. Variable domain in full (rest from reference TRBV5-1 and TRBJ2-3): KAGVTQTPRYLIKTRGQQVTLSCSPISGHRSVSWYQQTPGQGLQFLFEYFSETQRNKGNFPGRFSGRQFSNSRSEMNVSTLELGDSALYLCASSLRITDTQYFGPGTRLTVL.

The chain employs TRBV18 and TRBJ1-1; 8 bases are shared with TRBD1. Germline values: CDR1 KGHSH, CDR2 LQKENI. With 4 bases clipped from V and 4 bases from J, the junction kept 2 bases outside the gene matches. The CDR3 runs 13 residues. CDR3 residues: CASSQDRATEAFF. The CDR3 bases are TGTGCCAGCTCACAGGACAGGGCCACTGAAGCTTTCTTT.

The chain combines TRBV19 with TRBJ2-7, with TRBD2 matching over 13 bases. This CDR3 region has 15 residues. After removal of 5 bases from V and 1 base from J, the junction contained 2 bases not matched to a gene. Germline CDR1 is LNHDA and CDR2 is SQIVND (reference sequence). CDR3 sequence (DNA): TGTGCCAGTAGTCGGACTAGCGGGAGTTCCTACGAGCAGTACTTC. The encoded protein is CASSRTSGSSYEQYF.

The chain combines TRBV2 with TRBJ2-3; 10 bases map to TRBD2. The CDR3 spans 14 residues. After removal of 4 bases from V and 4 bases from J, the junction contained 2 bases not matched to a gene. Germline-derived CDR1 and CDR2 are SNHLY and FYNNEI. Here the CDR3 DNA reads TGTGCCAGCAGTGCCCTAGCGGGAGCAGATACGCAGTATTTT. It yields the protein CASSALAGADTQYF.

Notes on this clone: The same CDR3 is also encoded by other DNA sequences in this sample. V usage is TRBV6-5 and J usage is TRBJ1-1; D is undetermined. V lost 1 base and J lost 1, with 7 bases in between. The germline CDR1 and CDR2 sequences are MNHEY and SVGAGI. This CDR3 comprises 14 residues. Here the CDR3 reads CASSYLTGNTEAFF. The CDR3 DNA sequence: TGTGCCAGCAGTTACTTGACGGGGAACACTGAAGCTTTCTTT.

The chain recombines TRBV2 with TRBJ2-4; a possible D gene is TRBD1 (6 bases). The V end lost 6 bases, the J end lost 2 bases, and 11 bases lay between the germline ends. The CDR3 spans 14 residues. Germline CDR1 reads SNHLY; CDR2 reads FYNNEI. Here the CDR3 DNA reads TGTGCCAGCAGGGACAGACTGACCAAAAACATTCAGTACTTC. Its translation: CASRDRLTKNIQYF.

This chain joins TRBV13 and TRBJ2-1; possible D gene TRBD2, 6 bases. V lost 4 bases and J 13 bases, leaving 11 bases between the germline ends. This CDR3 has 11 amino acids. The germline CDR1 and CDR2 sequences are PRHDT and FYEKMQ (reference sequence). CDR3 amino acids: CASSWEASQFF. CDR3 bases: TGTGCCAGCAGCTGGGAGGCTAGCCAGTTCTTC.

This clone has only one observation. The V call is TRBV27, the J call TRBJ2-5; possible D gene TRBD1, 5 bases. CDR1 and CDR2 from the germline V gene are MNHEY and SMNVEV (reference sequence). This CDR3 has 14 residues. Trimming removed 2 bases at V and 5 bases at J, with 12 bases between. Here the CDR3 reads CASSLGFSGETQYF. Here the CDR3 DNA reads TGTGCCAGCAGTTTAGGGTTCTCAGGGGAGACCCAGTACTTC.

The chain is built from TRBV28 and TRBJ1-5; D not certain. V lost 7 bases to trimming and J lost 4 bases, with 14 bases between them. Germline-derived CDR1 and CDR2 are MDHEN and SYDVKM. The CDR3 runs to 14 residues. CDR3 bases: TGTGCCAGCATTCCCACACAGCGTAATCAGCCCCAGCATTTT. Residues: CASIPTQRNQPQHF.

The chain has TRBV5-1 and TRBJ1-1, with 7 bases fitting TRBD1. Germline loops: CDR1 SGHRS, CDR2 YFSETQ. The CDR3 runs to 13 residues. V lost 3 bases, J lost 10 bases, and 9 bases stayed unmatched. The CDR3: CASSSGGAGRAFF. The CDR3 nucleotides read TGCGCCAGCAGCTCAGGGGGGGCAGGCAGAGCTTTCTTT.

The chain couples TRBV29-1 to TRBJ2-1; 7 nucleotides agree with TRBD2. V shed 4 bases, J shed 6 bases, and the junction held 3 bases outside the gene matches. The CDR3 is 12 residues long. CDR1 is SQVTM and CDR2 is ANQGSEA in the germline V gene. For the CDR3, the DNA is TGCAGCGTTGGGACTAGTGCCAATGAGCAGTTCTTC. This gives the protein CSVGTSANEQFF.

The chain has TRBV7-9 and TRBJ1-2, with TRBD1 as a possible D gene (6 bases). Germline lookup yields CDR1 SEHNR and CDR2 FQNEAQ (reference sequence). Trimming left V 6 bases short and J 2 bases short, with 19 bases between. The CDR3 has 16 amino acids. CDR3 sequence reads: CASRTAHRVGNYGYTF. The DNA for the CDR3 is TGTGCCAGCAGAACTGCCCACAGGGTAGGGAACTATGGCTACACCTTC.

V is TRBV10-3 and J is TRBJ2-7; no firm D call. V was clipped by 2 bases and J by 3 bases, with 8 bases between them. Germline assignment: CDR1 ENHRY and CDR2 SYGVKD. The CDR3 runs 13 residues. Here the CDR3 reads CAISEGWGYEQYF. In nucleotides, the CDR3 is TGTGCCATCAGTGAGGGGTGGGGCTACGAGCAGTACTTC.

This sequence joins TRBV30 and TRBJ2-6; no clear D. Germline CDR1 is GTSNPN and CDR2 is SVGIG (reference sequence). This CDR3 contains 15 residues. V dropped 1 base and J dropped 2 bases, with 9 bases sitting between them. CDR3 protein: CAWSGALAGANVLTF. The CDR3 nucleotides are TGTGCCTGGAGTGGGGCTTTGGCTGGGGCCAACGTCCTGACTTTC.

This clone was detected only once. V usage is TRBV28 and J usage is TRBJ1-1, with 10 bases identical to TRBD1. V gave up 3 bases and J gave up 1 base; unmatched junction bases: 11. Per the germline V gene, CDR1 is MDHEN and CDR2 is SYDVKM. The CDR3 is 18 residues long. The CDR3 spells CASSLPPGTGARNTEAFF. CDR3 coding DNA: TGTGCCAGCAGTTTGCCCCCCGGGACAGGGGCCCGGAACACTGAAGCTTTCTTT.

This clone showed up just once. The chain uses TRBV19 and TRBJ1-3; D remains unclear. Germline V gives CDR1 LNHDA, CDR2 SQIVND (reference sequence). The CDR3 has 15 amino acids. Trimming pared 3 bases from V and 0 bases from J, leaving 9 bases between. The CDR3 sequence: CASSIGSSSGNTIYF. The DNA for the CDR3 is TGTGCCAGTAGTATCGGGAGCAGCTCTGGAAACACCATATATTTT.

This clone came up a few times. This sequence joins TRBV5-1 and TRBJ2-1; TRBD1 agrees at 9 bases. J gave up 7 bases and V 7 bases, and 6 bases lay outside the gene matches. This CDR3 has 13 amino acids. Germline assignment: CDR1 SGHRS and CDR2 YFSETQ. In DNA, the CDR3 is TGCGCCAGCGGGGACAGGGCATCAAATGAGCAGTTCTTC. This translates into CASGDRASNEQFF. The full variable domain, in which reference TRBV5-1 and TRBJ2-1 provide the parts outside the CDR3, is KAGVTQTPRYLIKTRGQQVTLSCSPISGHRSVSWYQQTPGQGLQFLFEYFSETQRNKGNFPGRFSGRQFSNSRSEMNVSTLELGDSALYLCASGDRASNEQFFGPGTRLTVL.

This clone has a handful of counts. The chain has TRBV6-6 and TRBJ1-3; 8 positions match TRBD1. The CDR3 has 15 residues. Germline V gene data show CDR1 as MNHNY and CDR2 as SVGAGI (reference sequence). J lost 4 bases, V lost 2 bases, and 4 bases had no gene match. The CDR3 is CASSYDQGAGNTIYF. CDR3 nucleotides: TGTGCCAGCAGTTACGATCAGGGGGCAGGAAACACCATATATTTT.

V usage is TRBV5-6 and J usage is TRBJ2-7; D gene unclear. CDR3 size: 12 residues. The ends were cut back, 0 bases at V and 4 bases at J, with 5 bases in the middle. Germline V CDR1 and CDR2: SGHDT, YYEEEE. This CDR3 is CASSLEGYEQYF. Here the CDR3 DNA reads TGTGCCAGCAGCTTGGAAGGATACGAGCAGTACTTC.

This clone was observed once. This sequence joins TRBV7-3 and TRBJ2-1; unclear D gene. The germline V gene encodes CDR1 SGHTA and CDR2 FQGTGA. The CDR3 is 15 residues long. V lost 3 bases to trimming and J lost 5 bases, with 14 bases between them. This chain's CDR3 is CASSLRDSPDNEQFF. The DNA for the CDR3 is TGTGCCAGCAGCTTGCGTGACTCGCCCGACAATGAGCAGTTCTTC.

The chain employs TRBV5-4 and TRBJ1-5; tentatively, D is TRBD1 (5 bases). The CDR3 runs to 14 residues. Trimming pared 4 bases from V and 5 bases from J, leaving 13 bases between. Germline CDR1 and CDR2: SGHNT and YYREEE (reference sequence). Here the CDR3 reads CASSREGSHQPQHF. CDR3 sequence (DNA): TGTGCCAGCAGCCGGGAGGGGTCCCATCAGCCCCAGCATTTT.